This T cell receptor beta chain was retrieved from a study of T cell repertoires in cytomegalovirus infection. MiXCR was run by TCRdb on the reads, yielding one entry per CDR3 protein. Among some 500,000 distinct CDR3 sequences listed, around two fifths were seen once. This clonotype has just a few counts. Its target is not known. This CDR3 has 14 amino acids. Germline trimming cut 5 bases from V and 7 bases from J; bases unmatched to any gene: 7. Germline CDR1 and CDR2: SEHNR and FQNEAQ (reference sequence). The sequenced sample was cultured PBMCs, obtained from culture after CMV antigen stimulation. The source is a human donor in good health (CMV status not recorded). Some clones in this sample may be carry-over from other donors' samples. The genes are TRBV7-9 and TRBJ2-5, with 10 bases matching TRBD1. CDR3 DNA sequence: TGTGCCAGCAGCAGGGACAGGGGCATAGGGACCCAGTACTTC. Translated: CASSRDRGIGTQYF.